These T cell receptor beta chains were read from a single sample in a study of molecular identifiers for immune sequencing clone quantification. TCRdb independently ran MiXCR on the PCR reads; one entry per CDR3 protein. The data contain approximately 97,000 distinct CDR3 sequences, about a third of them singletons. Specimen: naive CD8+ T cells from blood, with Jurkat cell RNA spiked in. The receptors were sampled from a human donor in good health. Some libraries in this study had Jurkat cell RNA spiked in. CDR3s include the opening cysteine and the closing phenylalanine or tryptophan. Each record gives: clone size, V gene, D gene, J gene, CDR3 protein, CDR3 DNA. D genes are given only for firm matches. Only some rows state a clone size, as once, few, many or a class for expanded clones.

NA	TRBV28	TRBD2	TRBJ2-7	CASSLIAGGHYEQYF	TGTGCCAGCAGTTTGATCGCGGGAGGGCACTACGAGCAGTACTTC
few	TRBV28	NA	TRBJ1-5	CASSFYGSNQPQHF	TGTGCCAGCAGTTTTTATGGTAGCAATCAGCCCCAGCATTTT
NA	TRBV28	NA	TRBJ2-3	CASRSRTQYF	TGTGCCAGCAGATCACGGACGCAGTATTTT
few	TRBV12-3/TRBV12-4	NA	TRBJ2-2	CASIGNTGELFF	TGTGCCAGCATCGGGAACACCGGGGAGCTGTTTTTT
many	TRBV12-3/TRBV12-4	NA	TRBJ2-3	CASTQTTDTQYF	TGTGCCAGCACCCAAACCACAGATACGCAGTATTTT
few	TRBV10-2	NA	TRBJ1-2	CAASQAGSYGYTF	TGCGCCGCTAGCCAGGCGGGTTCCTATGGCTACACCTTC
NA	TRBV14	NA	TRBJ2-2	CASSQARPGELFF	TGTGCCAGCAGCCAAGCCAGACCCGGGGAGCTGTTTTTT
few	TRBV6-6	TRBD2	TRBJ2-2	CASSYSPSGYTGELFF	TGTGCCAGCAGTTACTCCCCTAGCGGCTACACCGGGGAGCTGTTTTTT
NA	TRBV28	NA	TRBJ2-7	CASSASDGVGQYF	TGTGCCAGCAGTGCCTCGGACGGAGTTGGGCAGTACTTC
few	TRBV2	TRBD2	TRBJ2-7	CASSDIDRPAASGRSYEQYF	TGTGCCAGCAGTGACATTGACAGGCCGGCCGCTAGCGGGAGGAGCTACGAGCAGTACTTC
NA	TRBV5-3	TRBD1	TRBJ2-3	CASSLEGGTGTQYF	TGTGCCAGCAGCTTGGAAGGGGGCACAGGTACGCAGTATTTC
once	TRBV2	TRBD1	TRBJ2-2	CAKWDRAVTGELFF	TGTGCCAAATGGGACAGGGCGGTCACCGGGGAGCTGTTTTTT
many	TRBV20-1	TRBD2	TRBJ2-7	CSAASGSGYEQYF	TGCAGTGCTGCAAGCGGGAGCGGTTACGAGCAGTACTTC
few	TRBV19	TRBD1	TRBJ2-2	CASTPDRIHTGELFF	TGTGCCAGTACCCCGGACAGGATTCACACCGGGGAGCTGTTTTTT
few	TRBV14	NA	TRBJ2-5	CASSRVIETQYF	TGTGCCAGCAGTCGAGTCATCGAGACCCAGTACTTC
few	TRBV27	NA	TRBJ2-7	CASSPELEPLEQYF	TGTGCCAGCAGTCCAGAACTAGAGCCCCTCGAGCAGTACTTC
NA	TRBV5-1	TRBD1	TRBJ2-6	CASRTRDRSSGANVLTF	TGCGCCAGCCGGACCCGGGACAGGAGCTCTGGGGCCAACGTCCTGACTTTC
NA	TRBV20-1	NA	TRBJ2-7	CSASTGTYEQSF	TGCAGTGCTTCGACAGGCACCTACGAGCAGTCCTTC
NA	TRBV7-6	TRBD1	TRBJ1-1	CASSLVGDRDNTEAFF	TGTGCCAGCAGCTTAGTTGGGGACAGGGATAACACTGAAGCTTTCTTT
many	TRBV28	NA	TRBJ2-5	CASGAVNQETQYF	TGTGCCAGCGGGGCCGTTAACCAAGAGACCCAGTACTTC
NA	TRBV25-1	TRBD1	TRBJ2-7	CASTTGAPYEQYF	TGTGCCAGCACAACAGGGGCACCCTACGAGCAGTACTTC
NA	TRBV13	NA	TRBJ2-7	CTSSQSSGSSYEQYF	TGTACCAGCAGCCAAAGCAGCGGTAGCTCCTACGAGCAGTACTTC
few	TRBV10-3	TRBD1	TRBJ2-5	CAISDTNDREETQYF	TGTGCCATCAGTGATACAAACGACAGGGAAGAGACCCAGTACTTC
NA	TRBV5-6	NA	TRBJ2-5	CVSSLTVETQYF	TGTGTCAGCAGCTTGACAGTGGAGACCCAGTACTTC
NA	TRBV12-3/TRBV12-4	NA	TRBJ2-5	CASTSPGEAKETQYF	TGTGCCAGCACTTCACCGGGAGAGGCGAAAGAGACCCAGTACTTC
NA	TRBV9	NA	TRBJ2-5	CASSEDGSILETQYF	TGTGCCAGCAGCGAAGATGGTAGCATTCTAGAGACCCAGTACTTC
once	TRBV14	NA	TRBJ1-6	CASSQDEGDPPLHF	TGTGCCAGCAGCCAAGATGAGGGGGATCCACCCCTCCACTTT
NA	TRBV27	TRBD2	TRBJ2-7	CASSFGLAGGPYEQYF	TGTGCCAGCAGTTTCGGACTAGCGGGAGGGCCCTACGAGCAGTACTTC
NA	TRBV28	NA	TRBJ2-7	CASSLYQREQYF	TGTGCCAGCAGTTTATACCAGAGGGAGCAGTACTTC
few	TRBV11-2	TRBD2	TRBJ2-3	CASNGLADIRTSTDTQYF	TGTGCCAGCAACGGACTAGCGGATATCCGAACTAGCACAGATACGCAGTATTTT
many	TRBV28	NA	TRBJ2-7	CATRRVSSYEQYF	TGTGCCACAAGGAGGGTAAGCTCCTACGAGCAGTACTTC
NA	TRBV6-2/TRBV6-3	NA	TRBJ2-2	CASSYGQLGANTGELFF	TGTGCCAGCAGTTACGGGCAGCTAGGGGCTAACACCGGGGAGCTGTTTTTT
once	TRBV18	TRBD1	TRBJ2-4	CASSTTGFGAKNIQYF	TGTGCCAGCTCAACGACAGGGTTCGGGGCCAAAAACATTCAGTACTTC
few	TRBV10-3	NA	TRBJ2-5	CAISKSSRETQYF	TGTGCCATCAGTAAAAGTTCTCGAGAGACCCAGTACTTC
many	TRBV28	NA	TRBJ1-5	CASSQGQPQHF	TGTGCCAGCAGCCAGGGTCAGCCCCAGCATTTT
NA	TRBV23-1	TRBD1	TRBJ2-2	CASSSGGANTGELFF	TGCGCCAGCAGCTCAGGGGGAGCGAACACCGGGGAGCTGTTTTTT
NA	TRBV29-1	NA	TRBJ1-3	CSVAGSEIPGNTIYF	TGCAGCGTCGCGGGGTCAGAGATTCCAGGAAACACCATATATTTT
many	TRBV7-9	NA	TRBJ2-3	CASSYQADTQYF	TGTGCCAGCAGCTATCAAGCGGATACGCAGTATTTT
medium-sized	TRBV3-2	NA	TRBJ1-5	CASCGGSDQPQHF	TGTGCCAGCTGTGGGGGGTCCGATCAGCCCCAGCATTTT
few	TRBV19	NA	TRBJ2-7	CASSIYPAGLSYEQYF	TGTGCCAGTAGTATCTACCCAGCGGGCCTCTCCTACGAGCAGTACTTC
NA	TRBV27	NA	TRBJ1-4	CASSITGTWGEKLFF	TGTGCCAGCAGCATCACAGGGACGTGGGGTGAAAAACTGTTTTTT
many	TRBV13	NA	TRBJ2-4	CASSLGASVFKNIQYF	TGTGCCAGCAGCTTAGGGGCTAGCGTGTTCAAAAACATTCAGTACTTC
NA	TRBV7-6	TRBD2	TRBJ2-1	CASSFLGAGTSGTSSYNEQFF	TGTGCCAGCAGCTTTTTAGGCGCCGGGACTAGCGGGACTAGCTCCTACAATGAGCAGTTCTTC
NA	TRBV28	TRBD1	TRBJ2-1	CASSTGTGRPHEQFF	TGTGCCAGCAGTACCGGGACAGGACGCCCCCATGAGCAGTTCTTC
NA	TRBV9	NA	TRBJ2-3	CASSEGDSRYTDTQYF	TGTGCCAGCAGCGAAGGGGACTCGAGATACACAGATACGCAGTATTTT
few	TRBV6-5	NA	TRBJ2-2	CASSYSIRPGELFF	TGTGCCAGCAGTTACTCGATCCGACCGGGGGAGCTGTTTTTT
few	TRBV4-2	NA	TRBJ1-3	CASSLGGIEPNSGNTIYF	TGTGCCAGCAGCCTTGGAGGCATAGAGCCAAACTCTGGAAACACCATATATTTT
many	TRBV27	NA	TRBJ1-6	CASSLSPTGRNSPLHF	TGTGCCAGCAGTTTAAGCCCGACTGGGCGTAATTCACCCCTCCACTTT
few	TRBV13	TRBD1	TRBJ1-2	CASSPGQAIYGYTF	TGTGCCAGCAGCCCCGGACAGGCAATCTATGGCTACACCTTC